This record looks at one T cell receptor beta chain sequence and its context. The antigen remains unidentified. Being one base from a much bigger clone, this may be a read error. This sample is part of a study of read filtering for tumor transcriptome and immune sequencing. Background on the study: DNase treatment preceded whole-transcriptome library preparation. General study points: In IR-seq, single-read clonotypes were roughly 80% of clonotypes but about 3.5% of reads.

This library used approximately 370 ng RNA and molecular barcoded adaptors spanning alpha/delta and beta/gamma chains. TCRdb analysed the reads with MiXCR anew, one entry per CDR3 protein. The table records nearly 60,000 distinct CDR3 sequences, 12% of them present only once. The V end lost 3 bases, the J end lost 4 bases, and 9 bases lay between the germline ends. Germline V CDR1 and CDR2: SEHNR, FQNEAQ (reference sequence). The CDR3 runs to 13 residues. Bone marrow was sampled from every patient at the time of active disease. Sequenced material: a population of CD138-negative cells sorted from bone marrow. V gene TRBV7-9 combines with J gene TRBJ1-1; unclear D gene. The TCR comes from a donor at least 40 years old with multiple myeloma. The CDR3 DNA sequence: TGTGCCAGCAGCTTTGGGAGTGCCACTGAAGCTTTCTTT. This codes for CASSFGSATEAFF.